The source of this TCR beta chain is a study of T cell responses to AZD1222 COVID-19 vaccine. Findings and limits, study-wide: Spike-specific TCR breadth and depth grew following two AZD1222 doses. Dominant at 160-218 and 743-854, vaccine-associated CD4 TCRs also spanned spike. The sample set comprised mostly white British donors with more females, and clonal diversity was possibly underestimated.

Pooling covered second doses at about 4 or about 12 weeks. A single count supports this clone. The antigen remains undetermined. Only in-frame clones appear in the TCRdb table, and some are missing; sequencing was by immunoSEQ multiplex PCR. Found here are 65,000 to 100,000 clones, around 93% of them singletons; the top ten hold 6.5% to 9.5%. The sequence was obtained from an adult who received the AZD1222 COVID-19 vaccine. The sequences come from peripheral blood, collected 28 days after the second AZD1222 dose.

CDR3 DNA sequence: TGCAGCGTTGATGAGGGATGGAGCACAGATACGCAGTATTTT. It translates to CSVDEGWSTDTQYF. The chain recombines TRBV29-1 with TRBJ2-3; D is possibly TRBD2 (5 bases). V lost 3 bases and J 0 bases, leaving 10 bases between the germline ends. The CDR3 covers 14 residues. Germline assignment: CDR1 SQVTM and CDR2 ANQGSEA.